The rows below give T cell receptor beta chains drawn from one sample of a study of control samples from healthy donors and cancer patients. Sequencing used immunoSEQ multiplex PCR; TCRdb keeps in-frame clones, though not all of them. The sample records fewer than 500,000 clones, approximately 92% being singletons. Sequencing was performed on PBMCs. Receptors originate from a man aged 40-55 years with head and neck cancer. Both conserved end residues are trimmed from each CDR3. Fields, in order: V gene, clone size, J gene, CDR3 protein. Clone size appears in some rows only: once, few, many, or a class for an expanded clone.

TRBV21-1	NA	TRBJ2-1	ASSKALGLADNEQF
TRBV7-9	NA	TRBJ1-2	ASSPQGTGWGVGYGYT
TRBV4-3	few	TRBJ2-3	ASSQVFRADTQY
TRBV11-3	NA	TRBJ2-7	ASSRQGAYEQY
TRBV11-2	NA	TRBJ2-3	ASSSSGKNRTHRTDTQY
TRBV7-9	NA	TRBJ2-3	ASSMGLSTDTQY
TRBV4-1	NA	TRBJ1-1	ASSPFGGNTEAF
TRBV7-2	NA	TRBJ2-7	ASSLEDSYHEQY
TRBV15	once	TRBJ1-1	ATSRPGQGNTEAF
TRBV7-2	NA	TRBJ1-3	ASSLGQGAGNTIY
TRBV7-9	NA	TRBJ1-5	ASSLAGGGNQPQH
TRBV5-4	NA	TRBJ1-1	ASSIAGTGGRTEAF
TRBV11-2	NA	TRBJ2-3	ASSPRVAGQLDTQY
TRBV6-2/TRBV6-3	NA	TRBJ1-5	ASSYVITPGQGAQQPQH
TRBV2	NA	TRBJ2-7	ASSESGHNSYEQY
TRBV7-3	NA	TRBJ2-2	ASRKGGNTGELF
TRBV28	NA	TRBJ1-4	ASSTTVWGATNEKLF
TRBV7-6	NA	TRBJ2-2	ASTRGAGGNTGELF
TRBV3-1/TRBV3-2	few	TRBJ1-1	ASSPWTGNTEAF
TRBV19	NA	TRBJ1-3	ATKAQGWNTIY
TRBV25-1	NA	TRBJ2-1	ASSRTGTVTNEQF
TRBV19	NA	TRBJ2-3	ASSQDSGTGTDTQY
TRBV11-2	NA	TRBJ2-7	ASRGGPLYEQY
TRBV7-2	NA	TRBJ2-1	ASSSDRASDEQF
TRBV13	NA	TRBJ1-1	ASSLGFVGGLNTEAF
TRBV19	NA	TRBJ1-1	ASRIYQGAGNTEAF
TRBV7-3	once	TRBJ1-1	ASSLNGNTEAF
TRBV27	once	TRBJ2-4	ASSLSGIGHIQY
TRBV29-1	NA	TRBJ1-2	SVSGNYGYT
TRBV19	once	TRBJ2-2	ASRRLAGPTGELF
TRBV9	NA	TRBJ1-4	ASSVGGSGGEKLF
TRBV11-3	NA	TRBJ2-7	ASSSSSSEQY
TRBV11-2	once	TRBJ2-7	ASSAGTNEQY
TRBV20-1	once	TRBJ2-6	SAPGANVLT
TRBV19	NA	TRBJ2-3	ASSIGRTETDTQY
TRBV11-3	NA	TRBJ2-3	ASSLAGRTDTQY
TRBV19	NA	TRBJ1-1	ASSGAAMNTEAF
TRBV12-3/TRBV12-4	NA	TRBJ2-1	ASSFTNEQF
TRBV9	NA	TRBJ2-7	ASSATQEGYEQY
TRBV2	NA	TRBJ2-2	ASSEGGTGELF
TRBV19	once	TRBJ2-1	ASSLTGGFSPNEQF
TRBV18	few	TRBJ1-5	ASSPWGDDQPQH
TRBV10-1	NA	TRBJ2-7	ASSEPLAGGDPYEQY
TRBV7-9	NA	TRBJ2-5	ASSLIKTETQY
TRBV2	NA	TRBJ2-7	ASSDRGEQY
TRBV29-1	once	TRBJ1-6	SVRDGLSSSPLH